Described below is a single T cell receptor beta chain sequence and its context. Its specificity is unknown. The data are from a study of T cell repertoires in cytomegalovirus infection. Study information: CMV epitopes that were recently identified and HLA-C-restricted were used alongside well-studied HLA-B-restricted ones.

MiXCR, applied by TCRdb to the reads, yields one record per CDR3 protein. This table has 370,000 or so distinct CDR3 sequences, around a third appearing once. The TCR sequence derives from a human donor in good health (CMV status not recorded). Some clones in this sample may be carry-over from other donors' samples. The source was cultured PBMCs, collected from culture after CMV antigen stimulation.

The CDR3 DNA sequence: TGTGCCAGCAGCGTAGACTCTTCGGTAAGCAATCAGCCCCAGCATTTT. Its translation: CASSVDSSVSNQPQHF. V gene TRBV9 combines with J gene TRBJ1-5, with D uncertain. The CDR3 is 16 residues long. V lost 0 bases, J lost 1 base, and 11 bases lay in between. Germline assignment: CDR1 SGDLS and CDR2 YYNGEE.